The 9 T cell receptor beta chains reported below all come from one sample, sequenced in a study of blood T cell repertoires in COVID-19. Profiled with immunoSEQ multiplex PCR; TCRdb holds only in-frame clones, not every one. The profile covers about 400,000 clones, with approximately 88% appearing a single time and roughly 0.97% taken by the ten largest. Sequenced: PBMCs or T cells enriched from blood (not recorded which). The receptors come from a woman younger than 45 with acute COVID-19.

This chain connects TRBV9 to TRBJ1-1, with 8 bases identical to TRBD1. J lost 5 bases, V lost 0 bases, and 6 bases had no gene match. The CDR3 totals 15 residues. The germline V gene encodes CDR1 SGDLS and CDR2 YYNGEE. The CDR3 DNA sequence: TGTGCCAGCAGCGTAGCGACAGGGGAATATACTGAAGCTTTCTTT. This gives the protein CASSVATGEYTEAFF.

The V and J genes are TRBV4-1 and TRBJ2-1, with 10 positions matching TRBD2. With 4 bases clipped from V and 8 bases from J, the junction kept 8 bases outside the gene matches. The CDR3 is made up of 15 amino acids. Germline V gene data show CDR1 as MGHRA and CDR2 as YSYEKL. CDR3 loop: CASSLGAGGPDEQFF. CDR3 DNA sequence: TGCGCCAGCAGCCTCGGAGCGGGGGGGCCGGATGAGCAGTTCTTC.

The chain is built from TRBV28 and TRBJ2-2; 8 nucleotides align to TRBD2. The germline V gene encodes CDR1 MDHEN and CDR2 SYDVKM. Trimming took 2 bases from V and 5 from J; bases not matched to a gene: 19. CDR3 size: 20 residues. CDR3 region: CASSLSREGGLGLWTGELFF. The DNA of the CDR3 is TGTGCCAGCAGTTTAAGTCGGGAGGGGGGATTAGGGCTGTGGACCGGGGAGCTGTTTTTT.

This chain links TRBV19 with TRBJ2-3; 7 bases fit TRBD2. The CDR3 has 14 amino acids. Trimming cost V 7 bases and J 1 base; bases outside gene matches: 5. Germline V gene lookup returns CDR1 LNHDA and CDR2 SQIVND (reference sequence). The CDR3 DNA reads TGTGCCAGTAAAGCGCTAGCGGGCACAGATACGCAGTATTTT. Translated: CASKALAGTDTQYF.

This clone was counted between two and nine times. The chain employs TRBV18 and TRBJ2-7; 7 bases are a match to TRBD1. The germline V gene encodes CDR1 KGHSH and CDR2 LQKENI. There are 15 residues in the CDR3. V lost 2 bases, J lost 2 bases, and 6 bases stayed unmatched. CDR3 DNA sequence: TGTGCCAGCTCACCAGCGGACAGGTTTGCCTACGAGCAGTACTTC. Translated: CASSPADRFAYEQYF.

V is TRBV5-1 and J is TRBJ1-2; D is unresolved. V shed 4 bases and J shed 5 bases, with 21 bases lying between them. CDR3 length: 16 amino acids. Germline V CDR1 and CDR2: SGHRS, YFSETQ. CDR3 DNA sequence: TGCGCCAGCAGCCGATGGGCGCAGGACGGGGATTATGGCTACACCTTC. This sequence encodes CASSRWAQDGDYGYTF.

This clone has just one count. The gene calls are TRBV7-2 and TRBJ1-5, with a weak D call TRBD1 (6 bases). The germline CDR1 and CDR2 sequences are SGHTA and FQGNSA. The CDR3 contains 15 residues. The ends were cut back, 5 bases at V and 5 bases at J, with 16 bases in the middle. This CDR3 is CASSLGGGAHQPQHF. The DNA of the CDR3 is TGTGCCAGCAGCCTAGGCGGGGGGGCCCATCAGCCCCAGCATTTT. Looking up the rest from reference TRBV7-2 and TRBJ1-5 gives the full variable domain: GAGVSQSPSNKVTEKGKDVELRCDPISGHTALYWYRQSLGQGLEFLIYFQGNSAPDKSGLPSDRFSAERTGGSVSTLTIQRTQQEDSAVYLCASSLGGGAHQPQHFGDGTRLSIL.

The chain recombines TRBV2 with TRBJ1-1; the match to TRBD1 covers 8 bases. The V segment lost 7 bases and the J segment 0 bases; nucleotides outside the gene matches: 7. The CDR3 contains 15 residues. The germline gives CDR1 SNHLY, CDR2 FYNNEI. The CDR3 nucleotides read TGTGCCAGCAATCGACAGGGGCTTATGAACACTGAAGCTTTCTTT. It codes for CASNRQGLMNTEAFF.

The CDR3 nucleotides read TGCGCCAGCAGCATACAGGGGTTGAACACTGAAGCTTTCTTT. It encodes CASSIQGLNTEAFF. The chain combines TRBV5-1 with TRBJ1-1; 7 nucleotides line up with TRBD1. This CDR3 comprises 14 residues. Germline V gene data show CDR1 as SGHRS and CDR2 as YFSETQ. With 4 bases clipped from V and 0 bases from J, the junction kept 3 bases outside the gene matches.